This section outlines one TCR beta chain sequence together with its context. Its antigen is currently unknown. The PCR used 60 Vbeta and 13 Jbeta primers. The assay was immunoSEQ multiplex PCR, and TCRdb's table has in-frame clones only and misses some. The sample lists approximately 130,000 clones, just under 80% occurring once. The data belong to a study of cytomegalovirus exposure and HLA in healthy donors. Background on the study: Unique TCR beta sequences numbering about 100 million came from about 179 million T cells in an earlier analysis.

CDR1 and CDR2 from the germline V gene are GTSNPN and SVGIG (reference sequence). Germline trimming cut 4 bases from V and 7 bases from J; bases unmatched to any gene: 8. This CDR3 is 13 amino acids long. Overall study results and limits: Later on, an analysis tied 15,000 to 20,000 TCR beta sequences to HLA alleles at 0.05 false discovery rate. Across HLA loci, a later analysis found differing TCR association rates, with DRB1 most and HLA-C fewest.

This chain connects TRBV30 to TRBJ1-1, with TRBD1 matching 8 bases. This receptor was obtained from a woman aged 40 to 49 in good health and CMV-seronegative. Sample: PBMCs. For the CDR3, the DNA is TGTGCCTGGAACCAGGGGGCCATAGATGAAGCTTTCTTT. Translated, it gives CAWNQGAIDEAFF.